This T cell receptor (beta chain) was identified during a study of blood T cell repertoires in COVID-19. Study information: Acute-phase and convalescent COVID-19 samples originated in the United States, Italy and Spain. The cDNA or gDNA used as material had been derived from T cells, B-cell-depleted T cells, or PBMCs.

The ends were cut back, 4 bases at V and 4 bases at J, with 11 bases in the middle. This CDR3 is 14 amino acids long. Germline V lookup: CDR1 LNHDA, CDR2 SQIVND (reference sequence). This clone appeared a single time. The table came from immunoSEQ multiplex PCR; TCRdb's copy has only in-frame clones and leaves some out. The profile shows about 50,000 clones, about nine tenths of them singletons. The rearrangement joins TRBV19 to TRBJ2-1, with a possible D match to TRBD1 (6 bases). The sample consisted of peripheral blood. This receptor was identified in a woman of 80 years or more with COVID-19, enrolled during active disease. CDR3 DNA: TGTGCCAGTAGTACGACAGGAAAATACAATGAGCAGTTCTTC. Its protein product is CASSTTGKYNEQFF.